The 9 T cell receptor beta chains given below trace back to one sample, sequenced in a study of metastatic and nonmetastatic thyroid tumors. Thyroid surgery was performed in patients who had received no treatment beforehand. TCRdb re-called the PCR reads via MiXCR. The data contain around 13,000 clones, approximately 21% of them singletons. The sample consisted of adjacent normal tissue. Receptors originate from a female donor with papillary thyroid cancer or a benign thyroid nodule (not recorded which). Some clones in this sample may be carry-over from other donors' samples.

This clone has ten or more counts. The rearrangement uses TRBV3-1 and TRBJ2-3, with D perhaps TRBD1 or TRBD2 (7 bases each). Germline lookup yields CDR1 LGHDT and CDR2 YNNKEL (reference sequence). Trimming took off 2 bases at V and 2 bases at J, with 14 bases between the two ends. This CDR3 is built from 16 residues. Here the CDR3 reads CASSQPQGGATDTQYF. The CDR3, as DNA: TGTGCCAGCAGCCAACCCCAGGGGGGGGCCACAGATACGCAGTATTTT.

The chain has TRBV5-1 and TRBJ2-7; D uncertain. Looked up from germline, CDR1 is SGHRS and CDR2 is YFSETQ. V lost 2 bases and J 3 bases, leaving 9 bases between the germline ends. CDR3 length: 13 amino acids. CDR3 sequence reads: CASSLRVFYEQYF. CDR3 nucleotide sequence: TGCGCCAGCAGCTTAAGGGTTTTCTACGAGCAGTACTTC.

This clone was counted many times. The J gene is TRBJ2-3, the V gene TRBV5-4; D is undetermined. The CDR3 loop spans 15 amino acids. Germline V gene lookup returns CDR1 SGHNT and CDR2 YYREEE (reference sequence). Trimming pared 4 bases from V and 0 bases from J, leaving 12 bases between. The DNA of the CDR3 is TGTGCCAGCAGCCCGTCTGGCGGAAGCACAGATACGCAGTATTTT. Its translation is CASSPSGGSTDTQYF.

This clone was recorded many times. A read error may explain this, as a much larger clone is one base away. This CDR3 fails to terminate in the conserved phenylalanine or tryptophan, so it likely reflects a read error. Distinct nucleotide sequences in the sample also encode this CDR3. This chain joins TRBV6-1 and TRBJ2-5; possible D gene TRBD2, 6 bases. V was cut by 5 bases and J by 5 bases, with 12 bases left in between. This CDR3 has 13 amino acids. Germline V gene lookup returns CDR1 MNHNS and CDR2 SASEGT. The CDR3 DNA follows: TGTGCCAGCAGTCGGCTAGCGAGGGAGACCCAGTACTCC. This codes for CASSRLARETQYS.

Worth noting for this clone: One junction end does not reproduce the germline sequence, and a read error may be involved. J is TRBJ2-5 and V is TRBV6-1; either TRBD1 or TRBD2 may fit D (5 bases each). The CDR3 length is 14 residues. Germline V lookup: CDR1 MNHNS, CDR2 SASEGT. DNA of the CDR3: TGTGCCAGCAGTGAGTCGGGACCGCAAGAGACACAGTACTTC. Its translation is CASSESGPQETQYF.

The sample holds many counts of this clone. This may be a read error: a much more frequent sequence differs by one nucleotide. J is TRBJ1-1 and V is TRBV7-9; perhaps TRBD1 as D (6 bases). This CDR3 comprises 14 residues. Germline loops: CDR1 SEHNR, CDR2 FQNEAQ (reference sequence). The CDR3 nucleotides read TGTGCCAACAGCCGAGCCGCGGGGGCCAATGAAGCTTTCTTT. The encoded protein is CANSRAAGANEAFF.

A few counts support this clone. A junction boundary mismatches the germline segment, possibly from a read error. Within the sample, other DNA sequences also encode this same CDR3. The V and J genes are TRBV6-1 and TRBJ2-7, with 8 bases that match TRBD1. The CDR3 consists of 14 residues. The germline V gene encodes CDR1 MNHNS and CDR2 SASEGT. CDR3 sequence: CASSETDRVHEQYF. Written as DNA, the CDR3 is TGCGCCAGCAGTGAGACGGACAGGGTCCACGAGCAGTACTTC.

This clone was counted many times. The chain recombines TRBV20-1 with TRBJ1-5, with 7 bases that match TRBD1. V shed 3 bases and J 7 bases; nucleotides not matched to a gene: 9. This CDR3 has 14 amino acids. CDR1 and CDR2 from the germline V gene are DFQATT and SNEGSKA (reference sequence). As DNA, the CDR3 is TGCAGTGCTAGGCCGACAGGGTATGGACAGCCCCAGCATTTT. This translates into CSARPTGYGQPQHF.

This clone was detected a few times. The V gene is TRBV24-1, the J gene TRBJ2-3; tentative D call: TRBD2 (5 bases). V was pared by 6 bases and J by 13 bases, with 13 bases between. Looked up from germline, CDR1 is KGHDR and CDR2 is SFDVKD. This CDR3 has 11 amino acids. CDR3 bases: TGTGCCACCAGTTGGAGCGGAAGCGAGTATTTT. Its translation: CATSWSGSEYF.